These 32 T cell receptor beta chains were sequenced from one sample in a study of cytomegalovirus exposure and HLA in healthy donors. The PCR was carried out with 60 Vbeta primers and 13 Jbeta primers. The table came from immunoSEQ multiplex PCR; TCRdb's copy has only in-frame clones and leaves some out. The sample lists about 75,000 clones, roughly 82% seen once, with 18% in the top ten. The source material was PBMCs. The receptors originated from a man between 65 and 80 years old in good health and CMV-seropositive.

This clone was picked up one time. This chain links TRBV18 with TRBJ1-1, with D possibly TRBD1 on 5 matching bases. The CDR3 runs to 17 residues. Germline CDR1 and CDR2: KGHSH and LQKENI. Trimming removed 0 bases from V and 4 bases from J, with 18 bases in between. The CDR3 bases are TGTGCCAGCTCACCACCGGGACTGGGTTTGGGGACCACTGAAGCTTTCTTT. Its translation: CASSPPGLGLGTTEAFF.

The rearrangement uses TRBV5-4 and TRBJ1-2; D is possibly TRBD1 (5 bases). Germline assignment: CDR1 SGHNT and CDR2 YYREEE (reference sequence). The CDR3 runs to 14 residues. Trimming left V 6 bases short and J 4 bases short, with 16 bases between. CDR3 coding DNA: TGTGCCAGCACCCGGGTCGAAGGGGCCTATGGCTACACCTTC. Protein product: CASTRVEGAYGYTF.

The chain carries TRBV19 and TRBJ1-2; a weak D match, TRBD1 (5 bases). V lost 6 bases, J lost 8 bases, and 16 bases lay in between. Germline values: CDR1 LNHDA, CDR2 SQIVND (reference sequence). The CDR3 sequence is 13 residues long. The CDR3 reads CASREDTILGYTF. For the CDR3, the DNA is TGTGCCAGTAGAGAGGACACCATACTCGGCTACACCTTC.

The chain uses TRBV7-2 and TRBJ2-3; 12 bases match TRBD2. From germline, CDR1 is SGHTA and CDR2 FQGNSA. V was clipped by 4 bases and J by 1 base; unmatched bases: 3. This CDR3 comprises 16 residues. This CDR3 is CASSSGTSGRTDTQYF. CDR3 sequence (DNA): TGTGCCAGCAGCTCCGGGACTAGCGGGCGCACAGATACGCAGTATTTT.

This chain connects TRBV28 to TRBJ1-5, with 11 bases lining up with TRBD1. CDR3 length equals 15 residues. The V gene's germline CDR1 is MDHEN and CDR2 SYDVKM. Trimming at V came to 5 bases and at J to 5 bases, leaving 5 bases not matched to a gene. In DNA, the CDR3 is TGTGCCAGCAGTCTCACGGGACAGGGGGATCAGCCCCAGCATTTT. Amino acids: CASSLTGQGDQPQHF. Full variable domain (outside the CDR3, taken from reference TRBV28 and TRBJ1-5): DVKVTQSSRYLVKRTGEKVFLECVQDMDHENMFWYRQDPGLGLRLIYFSYDVKMKEKGDIPEGYSVSREKKERFSLILESASTNQTSMYLCASSLTGQGDQPQHFGDGTRLSIL.

This clone was seen just once. The chain is built from TRBV5-1 and TRBJ1-3; 7 bases fit TRBD1. The CDR3 sequence is 15 residues long. The germline V gene encodes CDR1 SGHRS and CDR2 YFSETQ. The V segment lost 5 bases and the J segment 0 bases; nucleotides outside the gene matches: 5. For the CDR3, the DNA is TGCGCCAGCAGTCAGGGGGTGAGCTCTGGAAACACCATATATTTT. Amino acids: CASSQGVSSGNTIYF.

The chain carries TRBV28 and TRBJ1-2; a possible D gene is TRBD1 (5 bases). V was shortened by 4 bases and J by 1 base, with 19 bases between the two germline ends. The CDR3 length is 17 residues. The germline V gene has CDR1 MDHEN and CDR2 SYDVKM. CDR3 nucleotides: TGTGCCAGCAGTTCCCCGGGACTCCTAGGAGGTAACTATGGCTACACCTTC. Translated, it gives CASSSPGLLGGNYGYTF.

The chain is built from TRBV18 and TRBJ2-5, with a weak D call TRBD1 (6 bases). The end of the DNA aligns better with TRBJ2-7, so the J call may be wrong. The CDR3 is 15 amino acids. Germline CDR1 is KGHSH and CDR2 is LQKENI. The DNA of the CDR3 is TGTGCCAGCTCACCCGTATGGGGGCGGTTATACGAGCAGTACTTC. Translated: CASSPVWGRLYEQYF.

This clone was counted once. The V and J genes are TRBV7-6 and TRBJ2-7, with 10 bases that match TRBD2. Germline V lookup: CDR1 SGHVS, CDR2 FNYEAQ. V was clipped by 4 bases and J by 5 bases; unmatched bases: 17. This CDR3 has 18 residues. The CDR3 sequence: CASSSKLAGPPFGHEQYF. The CDR3 DNA reads as TGTGCCAGCAGCTCTAAACTAGCGGGGCCACCGTTTGGCCACGAGCAGTACTTC. The full variable domain, in which reference TRBV7-6 and TRBJ2-7 provide the parts outside the CDR3, is GAGVSQSPRYKVTKRGQDVALRCDPISGHVSLYWYRQALGQGPEFLTYFNYEAQQDKSGLPNDRFSAERPEGSISTLTIQRTEQRDSAMYRCASSSKLAGPPFGHEQYFGPGTRLTVT.

The V gene is TRBV6-1, the J gene TRBJ2-1, with D tentatively TRBD2 (6 bases). The CDR3 runs to 15 residues. V gave up 8 bases and J gave up 9 bases, with 23 bases separating them. Looked up from germline, CDR1 is MNHNS and CDR2 is SASEGT. The CDR3 DNA follows: TGTGCCAGCTCCCTGGGACTCCCGGGGGTGGGTGAGCAGTTCTTC. Residues: CASSLGLPGVGEQFF.

This clone turned up a few times. This sequence joins TRBV2 and TRBJ1-1, with D tentatively TRBD1 (6 bases). The CDR3 loop spans 15 amino acids. CDR1 is SNHLY, CDR2 FYNNEI, per germline. V lost 2 bases and J lost 1, with 11 bases in between. This chain's CDR3 is CASSELGQQNTEAFF. CDR3 bases: TGTGCCAGCAGTGAACTTGGACAGCAGAACACTGAAGCTTTCTTT.

The chain links TRBV7-3 to TRBJ2-2; D possibly corresponds to TRBD2 (6 bases). V was pared by 10 bases and J by 5 bases, with 14 bases between. Per the germline V gene, CDR1 is SGHTA and CDR2 is FQGTGA. The CDR3 is 13 residues long. CDR3 loop: CATSPGVTGELFF. CDR3 sequence (DNA): TGTGCCACCTCTCCGGGAGTAACCGGGGAGCTGTTTTTT.

CDR3 bases: TGCAGCGTCCGGGACAGGGGGGGCACTGAAGCTTTCTTT. Its protein product is CSVRDRGGTEAFF. This chain links TRBV29-1 with TRBJ1-1; TRBD1 aligns across 11 bases. V lost 6 bases and J lost 4; bases outside the gene matches: 4. The CDR3 runs to 13 residues. Germline CDR1 and CDR2: SQVTM and ANQGSEA.

The V and J genes are TRBV7-2 and TRBJ2-7; the D gene is possibly TRBD1 (6 bases). CDR1 is SGHTA and CDR2 is FQGNSA in the germline V gene. Trimming left V 5 bases short and J 2 bases short, with 16 bases between. CDR3 length equals 15 residues. DNA for the CDR3: TGTGCCAGCAGCCTCCAACAGGGAACCCCCTACGAGCAGTACTTC. Amino acid sequence: CASSLQQGTPYEQYF.

This chain connects TRBV6-5 to TRBJ1-3, with no clear D. The V gene lost 7 bases and the J gene lost 0 bases, with 4 bases spanning the gap. Germline lookup yields CDR1 MNHEY and CDR2 SVGAGI. CDR3 length: 12 residues. The DNA for the CDR3 is TGTGCCAGCACCAGCTCTGGAAACACCATATATTTT. Amino acid sequence: CASTSSGNTIYF.

V and J are TRBV6-1 and TRBJ2-3, with a tentative D call TRBD1 (7 bases). The V gene's germline CDR1 is MNHNS and CDR2 SASEGT. V was shortened by 6 bases and J by 5 bases, with 18 bases between the two germline ends. The CDR3 is 15 residues long. CDR3 region: CASSSGGPPRDTQYF. The CDR3 DNA follows: TGTGCCAGCAGCTCAGGGGGGCCACCGCGAGATACGCAGTATTTT.

Comment on this clone: Other DNA sequences in the same sample also yield this CDR3. The chain is built from TRBV7-7 and TRBJ2-2; TRBD1 agrees at 9 bases. CDR1 is SSHAT, CDR2 FNYEAQ, per germline (reference sequence). CDR3 length: 15 amino acids. Trimming took 5 bases from V and 5 from J; bases not matched to a gene: 6. The CDR3, as DNA: TGTGCCAGCAGCCCACAGGGGGCGGGGACCGGGGAGCTGTTTTTT. It yields the protein CASSPQGAGTGELFF.

The chain carries TRBV30 and TRBJ2-3, with 9 bases fitting TRBD2. J was trimmed by 7 bases and V by 4 bases; bases with no gene match: 6. The length of the CDR3 is 13 residues. Germline V lookup: CDR1 GTSNPN, CDR2 SVGIG (reference sequence). CDR3: CAWKAGGPYTQYF. CDR3 nucleotides: TGTGCCTGGAAGGCGGGAGGGCCTTATACGCAGTATTTT.

This clone was seen a handful of times. This chain joins TRBV5-8 and TRBJ1-4; D remains unclear. The germline V gene encodes CDR1 SGHTS and CDR2 YDEGEE. V lost 4 bases and J lost 6, with 10 bases in between. The CDR3 runs 13 residues. This chain's CDR3 is CASSPQRDEKLFF. The DNA of the CDR3 is TGTGCCAGCAGCCCCCAACGAGATGAAAAACTGTTTTTT.

The rearrangement joins TRBV10-3 to TRBJ2-1, with 7 bases fitting TRBD2. V trimming: 8 bases; J trimming: 9 bases; junction bases outside the gene matches: 13. The CDR3 loop spans 14 amino acids. Germline CDR1 ENHRY, CDR2 SYGVKD. The CDR3 is CAIAGVLFLGEQFF. The CDR3, as DNA: TGTGCCATCGCGGGGGTCCTTTTCTTGGGTGAGCAGTTCTTC.

This chain uses TRBV29-1 with TRBJ1-2; 7 positions match TRBD1. V shed 3 bases, J shed 4 bases, and the junction held 2 bases outside the gene matches. The CDR3 totals 12 residues. Germline V CDR1 and CDR2: SQVTM, ANQGSEA. The CDR3 nucleotides read TGCAGCGTTGAGCAGGGGGGCTATGGCTACACCTTC. It translates to CSVEQGGYGYTF. The full variable domain, completed using reference TRBV29-1 and TRBJ1-2, is SAVISQKPSRDICQRGTSLTIQCQVDSQVTMMFWYRQQPGQSLTLIATANQGSEATYESGFVIDKFPISRPNLTFSTLTVSNMSPEDSSIYLCSVEQGGYGYTFGSGTRLTVV.

The CDR3 protein is CASSPRGEGTQYF. The CDR3 coding sequence is TGTGCCAGCAGCCCCCGGGGGGAAGGGACCCAGTACTTC. The gene calls are TRBV2 and TRBJ2-5, with 7 bases matching TRBD2. CDR3 length: 13 residues. The junction had 8 bases not matched to a gene; V was cut back by 6 bases and J by 7 bases. CDR1 and CDR2 (germline): SNHLY, FYNNEI.

This clone has just a few counts. The V gene is TRBV5-4, the J gene TRBJ2-6, with D perhaps TRBD2 (7 bases). Per the germline V gene, CDR1 is SGHNT and CDR2 is YYREEE (reference sequence). CDR3 length: 17 amino acids. Trimming removed 4 bases from V and 3 bases from J, with 17 bases in between. The CDR3 sequence is CASSLGRGAGGANVLTF. In DNA, the CDR3 is TGTGCCAGCAGCCTAGGACGGGGGGCGGGTGGGGCCAACGTCCTGACTTTC.

The chain uses TRBV30 and TRBJ2-3; D unclear. V dropped 1 base and J dropped 4 bases, with 3 bases sitting between them. Germline lookup yields CDR1 GTSNPN and CDR2 SVGIG (reference sequence). CDR3 length: 11 residues. In nucleotides, the CDR3 is TGTGCCTGGAGTGGGCCAGATACGCAGTATTTT. This codes for CAWSGPDTQYF. The full variable domain, its missing parts supplied by reference TRBV30 and TRBJ2-3, is SQTIHQWPATLVQPVGSPLSLECTVEGTSNPNLYWYRQAAGRGLQLLFYSVGIGQISSEVPQNLSASRPQDRQFILSSKKLLLSDSGFYLCAWSGPDTQYFGPGTRLTVL.

The sample holds a few counts of this clone. The rearrangement links TRBV28 to TRBJ2-7; weak D call: TRBD1 (6 bases). The CDR3 consists of 12 residues. Germline loops: CDR1 MDHEN, CDR2 SYDVKM. The V end was cut by 5 bases, the J end by 6 bases, with 11 bases between. The CDR3 spells CASSVTGTEQYF. The DNA for the CDR3 is TGTGCCAGCAGTGTGACAGGAACCGAGCAGTACTTC. Filled out from reference TRBV28 and TRBJ2-7, the complete variable domain reads DVKVTQSSRYLVKRTGEKVFLECVQDMDHENMFWYRQDPGLGLRLIYFSYDVKMKEKGDIPEGYSVSREKKERFSLILESASTNQTSMYLCASSVTGTEQYFGPGTRLTVT.

The chain uses TRBV7-9 and TRBJ2-5; 10 nucleotides match TRBD2. Germline trimming cut 4 bases from V and 5 bases from J; bases unmatched to any gene: 7. The CDR3 totals 15 residues. Germline V CDR1 and CDR2: SEHNR, FQNEAQ (reference sequence). The CDR3 is CASSSQAGGPETQYF. In nucleotides, the CDR3 is TGTGCCAGCAGCTCCCAAGCGGGGGGGCCTGAGACCCAGTACTTC.

This clone has just a few counts. V and J are TRBV10-3 and TRBJ2-3, with TRBD1 matching 7 bases. The CDR3 length is 15 residues. Germline V gene data show CDR1 as ENHRY and CDR2 as SYGVKD. V dropped 6 bases and J dropped 1; count of bases not matched to a gene: 7. CDR3 sequence reads: CAIRGVTGGTDTQYF. The CDR3 DNA sequence: TGTGCCATCAGGGGTGTAACAGGGGGCACAGATACGCAGTATTTT.

The chain joins TRBV30 to TRBJ2-2, with D possibly TRBD1 on 6 matching bases. The CDR3 consists of 15 residues. V lost 3 bases, J lost 7 bases, and 18 bases lay in between. Germline values: CDR1 GTSNPN, CDR2 SVGIG (reference sequence). The CDR3 DNA follows: TGTGCCTGGAGAGCCCCAGGGGCGCAGGGCGGGGAGCTGTTTTTT. It encodes CAWRAPGAQGGELFF.

The V and J genes are TRBV19 and TRBJ2-4; 8 nucleotides agree with TRBD2. The germline gives CDR1 LNHDA, CDR2 SQIVND (reference sequence). The CDR3 spans 17 residues. V was clipped by 6 bases and J by 0 bases; unmatched bases: 10. The chain's CDR3 is CASSTTTSGLAKNIQYF. The CDR3 DNA is TGTGCCAGTAGCACCACAACTAGCGGACTAGCCAAAAACATTCAGTACTTC.

A word on this clone: The junction departs from germline at one end; a sequencing error may be responsible. The V and J genes are TRBV10-1 and TRBJ2-1; possibly TRBD2 for D (6 bases). CDR3 length: 14 amino acids. Looked up from germline, CDR1 is WNHNN and CDR2 is SYGVQD (reference sequence). DNA of the CDR3: TGCGCCAGCAGTGACGGGACTGGGTACACTGAGCAGTTCTTC. It codes for CASSDGTGYTEQFF.

This sequence joins TRBV28 and TRBJ2-1, with D maybe TRBD1 (6 bases). V was pared by 4 bases and J by 9 bases, with 13 bases between. Germline values: CDR1 MDHEN, CDR2 SYDVKM. CDR3 length equals 13 residues. CDR3 amino acids: CASSSQQGPEQFF. Written as DNA, the CDR3 is TGTGCCAGCAGTTCACAACAGGGCCCTGAGCAGTTCTTC.

The chain couples TRBV27 to TRBJ1-4, with a tentative D call TRBD1 (5 bases). The germline V gene encodes CDR1 MNHEY and CDR2 SMNVEV (reference sequence). V lost 5 bases and J 4 bases, leaving 14 bases between the germline ends. There are 15 residues in the CDR3. The CDR3 here is CASSTRGNLNEKLFF. The CDR3 region has the DNA TGTGCCAGCAGTACCCGGGGGAACCTTAATGAAAAACTGTTTTTT.